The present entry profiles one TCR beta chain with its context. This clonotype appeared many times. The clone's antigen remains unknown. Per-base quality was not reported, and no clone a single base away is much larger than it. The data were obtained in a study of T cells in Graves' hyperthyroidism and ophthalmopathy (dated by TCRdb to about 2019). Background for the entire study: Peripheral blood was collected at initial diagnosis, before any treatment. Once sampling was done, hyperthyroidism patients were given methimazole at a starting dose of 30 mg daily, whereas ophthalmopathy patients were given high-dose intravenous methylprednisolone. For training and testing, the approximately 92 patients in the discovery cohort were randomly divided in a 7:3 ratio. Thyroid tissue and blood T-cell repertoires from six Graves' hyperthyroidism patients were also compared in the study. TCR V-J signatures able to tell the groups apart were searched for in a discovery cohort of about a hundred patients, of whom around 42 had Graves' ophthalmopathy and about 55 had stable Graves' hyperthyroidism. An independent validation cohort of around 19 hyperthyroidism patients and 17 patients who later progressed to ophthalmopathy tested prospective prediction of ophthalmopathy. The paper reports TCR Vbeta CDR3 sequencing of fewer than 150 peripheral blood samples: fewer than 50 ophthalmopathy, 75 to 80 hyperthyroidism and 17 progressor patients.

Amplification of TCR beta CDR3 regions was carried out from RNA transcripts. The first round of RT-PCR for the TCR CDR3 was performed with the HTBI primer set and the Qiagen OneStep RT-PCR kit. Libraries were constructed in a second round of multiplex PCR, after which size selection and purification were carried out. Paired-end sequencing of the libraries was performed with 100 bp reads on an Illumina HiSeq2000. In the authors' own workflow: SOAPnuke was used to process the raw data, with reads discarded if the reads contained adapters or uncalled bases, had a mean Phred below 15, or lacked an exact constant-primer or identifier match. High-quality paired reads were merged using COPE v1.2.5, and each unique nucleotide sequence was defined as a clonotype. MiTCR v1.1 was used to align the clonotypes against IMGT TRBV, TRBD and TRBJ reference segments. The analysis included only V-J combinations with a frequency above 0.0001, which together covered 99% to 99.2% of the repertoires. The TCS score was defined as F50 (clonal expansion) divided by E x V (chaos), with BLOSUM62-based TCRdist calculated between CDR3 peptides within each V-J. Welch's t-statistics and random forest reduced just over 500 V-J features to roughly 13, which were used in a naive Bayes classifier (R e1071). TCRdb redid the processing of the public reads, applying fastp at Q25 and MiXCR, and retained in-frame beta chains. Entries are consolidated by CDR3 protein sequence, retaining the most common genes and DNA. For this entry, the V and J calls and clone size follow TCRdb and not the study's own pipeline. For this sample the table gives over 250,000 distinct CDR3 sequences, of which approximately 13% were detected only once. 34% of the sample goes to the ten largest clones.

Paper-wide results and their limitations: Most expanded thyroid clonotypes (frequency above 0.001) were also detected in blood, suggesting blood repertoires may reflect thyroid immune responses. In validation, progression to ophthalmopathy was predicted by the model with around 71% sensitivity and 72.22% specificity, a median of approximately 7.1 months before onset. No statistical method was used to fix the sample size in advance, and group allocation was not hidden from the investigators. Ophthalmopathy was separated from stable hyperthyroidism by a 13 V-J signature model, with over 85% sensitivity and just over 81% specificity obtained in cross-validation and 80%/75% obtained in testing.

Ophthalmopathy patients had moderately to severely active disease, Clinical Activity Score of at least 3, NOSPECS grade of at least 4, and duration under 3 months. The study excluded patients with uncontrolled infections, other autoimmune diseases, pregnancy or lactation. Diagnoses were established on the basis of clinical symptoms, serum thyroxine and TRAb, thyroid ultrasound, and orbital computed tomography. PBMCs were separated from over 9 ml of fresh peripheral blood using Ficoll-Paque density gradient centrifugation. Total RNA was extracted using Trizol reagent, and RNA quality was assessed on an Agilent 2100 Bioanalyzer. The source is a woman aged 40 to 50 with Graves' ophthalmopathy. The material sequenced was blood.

The nucleotide sequence is TGTGCCAGCATTCAGGACAGGGACAACTATGGCTACACCTTC. This yields the protein CASIQDRDNYGYTF. Recombination connected TRBV28 to TRBJ1-2, and TRBD1 aligns with 8 junction nucleotides. Via the germline V gene, CDR1 is MDHEN and CDR2 SYDVKM. The junction shows trimming of 7 bases on V and 2 bases on J, and the gene matches do not reach 6 bases of it. The CDR3 sequence holds 14 residues, the cysteine and phenylalanine included. This entry keeps only the CDR3 DNA: 42 bases, framed from base 1.